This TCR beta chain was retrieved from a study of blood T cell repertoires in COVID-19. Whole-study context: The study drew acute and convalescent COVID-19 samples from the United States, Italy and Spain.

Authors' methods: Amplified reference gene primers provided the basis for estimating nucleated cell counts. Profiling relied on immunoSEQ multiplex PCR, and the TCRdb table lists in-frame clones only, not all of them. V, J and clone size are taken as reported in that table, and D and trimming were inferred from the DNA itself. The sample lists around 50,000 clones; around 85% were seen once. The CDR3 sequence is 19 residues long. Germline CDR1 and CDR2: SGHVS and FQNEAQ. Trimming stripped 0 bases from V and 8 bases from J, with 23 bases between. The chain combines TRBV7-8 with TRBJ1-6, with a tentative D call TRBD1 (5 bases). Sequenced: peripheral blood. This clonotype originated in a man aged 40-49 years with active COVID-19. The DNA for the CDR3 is TGTGCCAGCAGCTTAGCGCATCCCACTTTCGGGCAGGGTTATTCACCCCTCCACTTT. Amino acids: CASSLAHPTFGQGYSPLHF.